Listed here are 17 T cell receptor beta chains from one sample, sequenced in a study of blood T cell repertoires in COVID-19. Clones were sequenced by immunoSEQ multiplex PCR, and TCRdb holds only the in-frame ones, with some missing. The sample contains 100,000 or so clones, 85% of which appear only once. Sample: peripheral blood. The receptor set was obtained from a man aged 55-75 years with acute or convalescent COVID-19.

The rearrangement joins TRBV12-3 or TRBV12-4 to TRBJ1-1, with 9 bases lining up with TRBD1. V shed 5 bases, J shed 11 bases, and the junction held 9 bases outside the gene matches. The CDR3 extends over 13 amino acids. As DNA, the CDR3 is TGTGCCAGCAGTATCACAGGGGGCGGACGGGCTTTCTTT. As protein: CASSITGGGRAFF.

This chain uses TRBV13 with TRBJ1-4, with D tentatively TRBD1 (6 bases). V was clipped by 3 bases and J by 8 bases, with 13 bases between them. The germline V gene encodes CDR1 PRHDT and CDR2 FYEKMQ (reference sequence). This CDR3 region has 14 residues. CDR3: CASSFFPQGEKLFF. CDR3 nucleotide sequence: TGTGCCAGCAGCTTCTTTCCCCAGGGGGAAAAACTGTTTTTT.

The V gene is TRBV10-3, the J gene TRBJ2-2; 11 bases are a match to TRBD1. Germline trimming cut 8 bases from V and 5 bases from J; bases unmatched to any gene: 1. Germline CDR1 is ENHRY and CDR2 is SYGVKD. The CDR3 loop spans 13 amino acids. The CDR3 bases are TGTGCCATCGGGGACAGGGGGACCGGGGAGCTGTTTTTT. It codes for CAIGDRGTGELFF.

J is TRBJ2-7 and V is TRBV11-2; D remains ambiguous. Deletions cut 2 bases from V and 3 bases from J, with 11 bases between. The length of the CDR3 is 14 residues. Germline V gene data show CDR1 as SGHAT and CDR2 as FQNNGV. The CDR3 region has the DNA TGTGCCAGCAGCTTATCCAGGCTAAACTACGAGCAGTACTTC. It encodes CASSLSRLNYEQYF. The full variable domain, with the rest looked up from reference TRBV11-2 and TRBJ2-7, is EAGVAQSPRYKIIEKRQSVAFWCNPISGHATLYWYQQILGQGPKLLIQFQNNGVVDDSQLPKDRFSAERLKGVDSTLKIQPAKLEDSAVYLCASSLSRLNYEQYFGPGTRLTVT.

This chain uses TRBV21-1 with TRBJ2-7; the D call TRBD2 from the table was never checked on the DNA. TRBV21-1 is designated a pseudogene. The CDR3 runs to 10 residues. The CDR3 nucleotides are TGTGCCAGCAGCACGGTCGAGCAGTACTTC. Translation gives CASSTVEQYF.

The V call is TRBV2, the J call TRBJ1-2; possible D gene TRBD1, 5 bases. V lost 5 bases and J lost 5, with 15 bases in between. Per the germline V gene, CDR1 is SNHLY and CDR2 is FYNNEI. This CDR3 is 14 amino acids long. The CDR3 DNA reads as TGTGCCAGCAGTATGGAGACAGAATCATATGGCTACACCTTC. This encodes CASSMETESYGYTF. Based on the CDR3 plus reference TRBV2 and TRBJ1-2, the full variable domain is EPEVTQTPSHQVTQMGQEVILRCVPISNHLYFYWYRQILGQKVEFLVSFYNNEISEKSEIFDDQFSVERPDGSNFTLKIRSTKLEDSAMYFCASSMETESYGYTFGSGTRLTVV.

This rearrangement joins TRBV10-1 to TRBJ1-1, with D unresolved. CDR1 is WNHNN, CDR2 SYGVQD, per germline (reference sequence). The CDR3 is 11 amino acids. Deletions cut 5 bases from V and 1 base from J, with 2 bases between. The CDR3 sequence: CASSQNTEAFF. As DNA, the CDR3 is TGCGCCAGCAGTCAGAACACTGAAGCTTTCTTT.

The chain combines TRBV7-9 with TRBJ2-7, with 9 bases lining up with TRBD1. In germline, CDR1 is SEHNR, CDR2 FQNEAQ (reference sequence). This CDR3 is built from 14 residues. Unmatched junction bases numbered 8, after V lost 5 bases and J lost 6 bases. The CDR3 loop is CASSAGTGTAEQYF. The CDR3 region has the DNA TGTGCCAGCAGCGCCGGGACAGGGACGGCCGAGCAGTACTTC. Looking up the rest from reference TRBV7-9 and TRBJ2-7 gives the full variable domain: DTGVSQNPRHKITKRGQNVTFRCDPISEHNRLYWYRQTLGQGPEFLTYFQNEAQLEKSRLLSDRFSAERPKGSFSTLEIQRTEQGDSAMYLCASSAGTGTAEQYFGPGTRLTVT.

The J gene is TRBJ2-1, the V gene TRBV4-2, with 8 positions matching TRBD2. V shed 10 bases, J shed 9 bases, and the junction held 11 bases outside the gene matches. The V gene's germline CDR1 is LGHNA and CDR2 YNFKEQ. This CDR3 is built from 13 residues. The CDR3 is CATSAQRELEQFF. In nucleotides, the CDR3 is TGTGCCACCTCGGCCCAGCGGGAGCTTGAGCAGTTCTTC.

This chain uses TRBV6-1 with TRBJ2-7, with a weak D call TRBD2 (5 bases). The CDR3 contains 13 residues. Germline V gene sequence: CDR1 MNHNS, CDR2 SASEGT. Trimming pared 0 bases from V and 6 bases from J, leaving 9 bases between. The CDR3: CASSEALSGEQYF. The CDR3 DNA follows: TGTGCCAGCAGTGAAGCGTTGAGCGGCGAGCAGTACTTC.

This sequence joins TRBV19 and TRBJ1-2, with TRBD1 matching over 7 bases. The CDR3 has 15 residues. From germline, CDR1 is LNHDA and CDR2 SQIVND (reference sequence). J lost 0 bases, V lost 7 bases, and 8 bases had no gene match. CDR3 in amino acids: CASKAGQTTNYGYTF. The CDR3 DNA reads TGTGCCAGTAAGGCGGGACAGACCACTAACTATGGCTACACCTTC. Complete variable domain (other parts from reference TRBV19 and TRBJ1-2): DGGITQSPKYLFRKEGQNVTLSCEQNLNHDAMYWYRQDPGQGLRLIYYSQIVNDFQKGDIAEGYSVSREKKESFPLTVTSAQKNPTAFYLCASKAGQTTNYGYTFGSGTRLTVV.

The DNA of the CDR3 is TGTGCCAGCAGCTCCCGGAATAGCGGGAGTGGTAATGAGCAGTTCTTC. Protein sequence: CASSSRNSGSGNEQFF. J is TRBJ2-1 and V is TRBV11-3, with TRBD2 identical over 9 bases. Germline CDR1 and CDR2: SGHNT and YENEEA. Unmatched junction bases numbered 11, after V lost 4 bases and J lost 7 bases. The CDR3 consists of 16 residues.

The chain carries TRBV11-2 and TRBJ2-2; TRBD2 matches 8 bases. The CDR3 loop spans 18 amino acids. Germline assignment: CDR1 SGHAT and CDR2 FQNNGV. The V and J ends lost 5 bases and 0 bases, in that order; junction bases with no gene match: 11. The CDR3: CASSPTRAGGTNTGELFF. CDR3 DNA: TGTGCCAGCAGCCCGACCCGGGCGGGAGGTACGAACACCGGGGAGCTGTTTTTT.

The V and J genes are TRBV7-9 and TRBJ2-5; maybe TRBD2 (5 bases). There are 15 residues in the CDR3. V was pared by 6 bases and J by 2 bases, with 16 bases between. Germline values: CDR1 SEHNR, CDR2 FQNEAQ (reference sequence). The CDR3, as DNA: TGTGCCAGCAGGCACTCGGGGAACACTCAAGAGACCCAGTACTTC. Residues: CASRHSGNTQETQYF.

The chain has TRBV7-2 and TRBJ1-1, with D possibly matching TRBD1 (5 bases). Germline V gene sequence: CDR1 SGHTA, CDR2 FQGNSA. The CDR3 is 13 residues long. V lost 1 base, J lost 3 bases, and 6 bases lay in between. Written as DNA, the CDR3 is TGTGCCAGCAGCTTAGTGGGGCACACTGAAGCTTTCTTT. Translated, it gives CASSLVGHTEAFF.

J is TRBJ2-5 and V is TRBV15, with 9 nucleotides matching TRBD2. The CDR3 has 17 amino acids. The junction had 9 bases not matched to a gene; V was cut back by 0 bases and J by 4 bases. Germline V CDR1 and CDR2: LNHNV, YYDKDF (reference sequence). The CDR3 DNA follows: TGTGCCACCAGCAGAGATTTCGGCGGGGGGGCCATAGAGACCCAGTACTTC. It encodes CATSRDFGGGAIETQYF. The variable domain in full, completed from reference TRBV15 and TRBJ2-5, reads DAMVIQNPRYQVTQFGKPVTLSCSQTLNHNVMYWYQQKSSQAPKLLFHYYDKDFNNEADTPDNFQSRRPNTSFCFLDIRSPGLGDTAMYLCATSRDFGGGAIETQYFGPGTRLLVL.

The chain uses TRBV18 and TRBJ2-5; tentative D call: TRBD1 (5 bases). The CDR3 is 12 amino acids. Trimming took 3 bases from V and 5 from J, leaving 7 bases between them. CDR1 KGHSH and CDR2 LQKENI come from the germline V gene. This CDR3 reads CASSPSGETQYF. Written as DNA, the CDR3 is TGTGCCAGCTCACCTTCAGGGGAGACCCAGTACTTC.